The following is a TCR beta chain sequence with its context. The data are from a study of T cell changes during pregnancy in multiple sclerosis. V was pared by 2 bases and J by 7 bases, with 6 bases of the junction left unmatched. The CDR3 sequence is 15 residues long. Germline CDR1 and CDR2: MNHEY and SVGAGI. The method was immunoSEQ multiplex PCR; TCRdb's version includes in-frame clones alone and lacks a portion of them. Of around 95,000 clones in the sample, just over 90% were seen once. The rearrangement joins TRBV6-5 to TRBJ2-2, with 8 nucleotides matching TRBD1. The input for sequencing was peripheral blood, taken after pregnancy. This TCR was sampled from a female donor in good health, enrolled as a control in a pregnancy study. The CDR3, as DNA: TGTGCCAGCAGTTACGGGGCAGGGGGCATCGGGGAGCTGTTTTTT. Encoded protein: CASSYGAGGIGELFF.